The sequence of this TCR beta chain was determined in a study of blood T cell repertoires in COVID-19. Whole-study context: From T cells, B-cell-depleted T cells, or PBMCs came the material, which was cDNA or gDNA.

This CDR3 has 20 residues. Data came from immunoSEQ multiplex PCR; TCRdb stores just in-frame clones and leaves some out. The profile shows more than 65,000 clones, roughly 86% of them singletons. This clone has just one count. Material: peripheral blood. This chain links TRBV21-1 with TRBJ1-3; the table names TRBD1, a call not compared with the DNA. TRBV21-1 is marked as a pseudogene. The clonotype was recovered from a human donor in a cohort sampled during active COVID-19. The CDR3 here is CASSKRVSGTADSSGNTIYF. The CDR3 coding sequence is TGTGCCAGCAGCAAACGAGTATCCGGGACAGCAGACAGCTCTGGAAACACCATATATTTT.